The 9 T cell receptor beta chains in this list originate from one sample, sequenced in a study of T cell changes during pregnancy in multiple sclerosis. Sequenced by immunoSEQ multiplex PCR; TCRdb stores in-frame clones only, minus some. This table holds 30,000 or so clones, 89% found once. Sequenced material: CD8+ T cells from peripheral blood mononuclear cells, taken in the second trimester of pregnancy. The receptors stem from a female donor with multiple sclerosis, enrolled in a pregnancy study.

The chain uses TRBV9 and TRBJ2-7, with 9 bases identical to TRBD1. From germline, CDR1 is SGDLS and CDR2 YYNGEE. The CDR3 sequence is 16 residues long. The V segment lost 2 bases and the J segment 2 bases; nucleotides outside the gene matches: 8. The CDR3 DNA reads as TGTGCCAGCAGCGTTGGGCCCGGGACAGGGACCTACGAGCAGTACTTC. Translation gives CASSVGPGTGTYEQYF.

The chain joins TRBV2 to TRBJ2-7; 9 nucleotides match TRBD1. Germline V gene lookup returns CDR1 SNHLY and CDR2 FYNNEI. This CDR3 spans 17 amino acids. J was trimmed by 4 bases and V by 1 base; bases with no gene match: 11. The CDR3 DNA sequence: TGTGCCAGCAGTGAAGGGGCCGGGACAGGGTGGGCGTACGAGCAGTACTTC. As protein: CASSEGAGTGWAYEQYF.

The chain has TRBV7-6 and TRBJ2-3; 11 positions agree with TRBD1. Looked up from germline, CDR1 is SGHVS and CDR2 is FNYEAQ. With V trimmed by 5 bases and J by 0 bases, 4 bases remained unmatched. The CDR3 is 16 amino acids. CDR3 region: CASSTGTGGSTDTQYF. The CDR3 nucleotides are TGTGCCAGCAGCACCGGGACAGGGGGTAGCACAGATACGCAGTATTTT.

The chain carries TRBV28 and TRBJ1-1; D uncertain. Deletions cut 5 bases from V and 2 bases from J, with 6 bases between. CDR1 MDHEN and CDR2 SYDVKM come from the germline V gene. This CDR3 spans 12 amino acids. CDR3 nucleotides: TGTGCCAGCAGTCCAGGCAACACTGAAGCTTTCTTT. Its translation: CASSPGNTEAFF.

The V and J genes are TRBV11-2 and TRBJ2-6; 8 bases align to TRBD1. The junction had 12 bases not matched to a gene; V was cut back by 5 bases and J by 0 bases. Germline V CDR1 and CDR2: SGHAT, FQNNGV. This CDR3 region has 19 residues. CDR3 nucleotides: TGTGCCAGCAGCCTTGGATTCGGGACAGGTCCCTCTGGGGCCAACGTCCTGACTTTC. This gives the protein CASSLGFGTGPSGANVLTF.

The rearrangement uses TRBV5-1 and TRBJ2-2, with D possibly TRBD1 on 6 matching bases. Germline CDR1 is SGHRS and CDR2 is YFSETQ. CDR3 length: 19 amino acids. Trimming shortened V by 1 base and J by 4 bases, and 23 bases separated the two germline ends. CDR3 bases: TGCGCCAGCAGCTTGTTAAGGGACAACCCCCAGAGAGGCACCGGGGAGCTGTTTTTT. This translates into CASSLLRDNPQRGTGELFF.

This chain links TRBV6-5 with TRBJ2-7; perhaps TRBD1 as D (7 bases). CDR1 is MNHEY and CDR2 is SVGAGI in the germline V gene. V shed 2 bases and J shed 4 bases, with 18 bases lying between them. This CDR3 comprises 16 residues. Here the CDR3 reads CASSYRRGRLLYEQYF. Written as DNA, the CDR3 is TGTGCCAGCAGTTACCGCAGGGGGAGGTTGTTGTACGAGCAGTACTTC.

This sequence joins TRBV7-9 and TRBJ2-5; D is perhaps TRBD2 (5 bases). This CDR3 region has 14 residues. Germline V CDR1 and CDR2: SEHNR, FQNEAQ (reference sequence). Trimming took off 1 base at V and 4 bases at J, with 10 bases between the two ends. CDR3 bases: TGTGCCAGCAGCTTAGGACTACCCGGAGAGACCCAGTACTTC. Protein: CASSLGLPGETQYF. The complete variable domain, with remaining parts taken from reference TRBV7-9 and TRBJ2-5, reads DTGVSQNPRHKITKRGQNVTFRCDPISEHNRLYWYRQTLGQGPEFLTYFQNEAQLEKSRLLSDRFSAERPKGSFSTLEIQRTEQGDSAMYLCASSLGLPGETQYFGPGTRLLVL.

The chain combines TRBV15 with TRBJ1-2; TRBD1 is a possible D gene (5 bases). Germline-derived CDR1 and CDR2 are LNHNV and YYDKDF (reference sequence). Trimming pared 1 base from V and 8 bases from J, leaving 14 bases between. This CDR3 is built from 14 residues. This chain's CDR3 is CATSRVGEVRGYTF. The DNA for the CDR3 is TGTGCCACCAGCAGAGTAGGGGAGGTCAGAGGCTACACCTTC.